The 23 T cell receptor beta chains in this list originate from one sample, sequenced in a study of blood T cell repertoires in COVID-19 (dated by TCRdb to 2020 to 2021). Libraries were built with the immunoSEQ multiplex PCR assay. The table was pulled from immuneACCESS by TCRdb, which kept in-frame rearrangements only. Such tables lose some clones; where checked, under half of the loss comes from unresolved V genes, and the rest has no known cause. This sample holds about 150,000 clones; around 83% were observed only once. The ten biggest clones cover about 2.8% of the sample. Sequenced material: peripheral blood. The receptor source for this set is a human donor with acute or convalescent COVID-19. The donor label of this sample is uncertain.

This chain connects TRBV24-1 to TRBJ1-5, with 7 positions matching TRBD1. Germline assignment: CDR1 KGHDR and CDR2 SFDVKD. This CDR3 has 17 residues. V was pared by 3 bases and J by 4 bases, with 11 bases of the junction left unmatched. CDR3 residues: CATSDPGPGTENQPQHF. The CDR3, as DNA: TGTGCCACCAGTGATCCCGGACCCGGGACAGAGAATCAGCCCCAGCATTTT.

V usage is TRBV5-8 and J usage is TRBJ2-2; D remains ambiguous. The CDR3 loop spans 15 amino acids. V was trimmed by 2 bases and J by 7 bases, leaving 15 bases between them. Germline loops: CDR1 SGHTS, CDR2 YDEGEE. CDR3 DNA sequence: TGTGCCAGCAGCTTACGACAATGGGCGAGCGGGGAGCTGTTTTTT. Its translation: CASSLRQWASGELFF. Looking up the rest from reference TRBV5-8 and TRBJ2-2 gives the full variable domain: EAGVTQSPTHLIKTRGQQATLRCSPISGHTSVYWYQQALGLGLQFLLWYDEGEERNRGNFPPRFSGRQFPNYSSELNVNALELEDSALYLCASSLRQWASGELFFGEGSRLTVL.

The rearrangement uses TRBV7-6 and TRBJ1-5, with D uncertain. V was cut by 0 bases and J by 4 bases, with 4 bases left in between. The germline CDR1 and CDR2 sequences are SGHVS and FNYEAQ. This CDR3 region has 13 residues. The CDR3 DNA follows: TGTGCCAGCAGCTTAGCAATAAATCAGCCCCAGCATTTT. Translating it yields CASSLAINQPQHF.

The V call is TRBV7-9, the J call TRBJ1-5; 7 nucleotides align to TRBD1. Germline loops: CDR1 SEHNR, CDR2 FQNEAQ (reference sequence). J was trimmed by 3 bases and V by 4 bases; bases with no gene match: 3. The length of the CDR3 is 14 residues. CDR3 nucleotides: TGTGCCAGCAGCTGGGGACAGCCCAATCAGCCCCAGCATTTT. Encoded protein: CASSWGQPNQPQHF.

J is TRBJ1-1 and V is TRBV29-1; D ambiguous. With 1 base removed from V and 2 bases from J, the gap between germline ends came to 8 bases. Germline values: CDR1 SQVTM, CDR2 ANQGSEA. The CDR3 is 13 amino acids. This chain's CDR3 is CSVEVTANTEAFF. The CDR3 nucleotides are TGCAGCGTTGAAGTAACAGCAAACACTGAAGCTTTCTTT.

V usage is TRBV19 and J usage is TRBJ2-2; 7 bases align to TRBD2. The CDR3 is made up of 15 amino acids. Unmatched junction bases numbered 7, after V lost 6 bases and J lost 3 bases. Germline V gives CDR1 LNHDA, CDR2 SQIVND (reference sequence). CDR3 amino acids: CASRPGTTDTGELFF. CDR3 bases: TGTGCCAGTAGACCCGGGACTACTGACACCGGGGAGCTGTTTTTT.

The chain carries TRBV5-4 and TRBJ1-3, with a tentative D call TRBD1 (5 bases). Looked up from germline, CDR1 is SGHNT and CDR2 is YYREEE (reference sequence). This CDR3 comprises 16 residues. Deletions cut 3 bases from V and 1 base from J, with 14 bases between. DNA for the CDR3: TGTGCCAGCAGCTCCCAGGGTGGGGGGTCTGGAAACACCATATATTTT. Translation: CASSSQGGGSGNTIYF.

The chain employs TRBV7-9 and TRBJ1-1; a weak D match, TRBD1 (6 bases). V dropped 5 bases and J dropped 6 bases, with 13 bases sitting between them. The CDR3 is made up of 13 amino acids. The germline CDR1 and CDR2 sequences are SEHNR and FQNEAQ (reference sequence). CDR3 sequence: CASSPPPGAEAFF. The DNA for the CDR3 is TGTGCCAGCAGCCCACCACCAGGGGCTGAAGCTTTCTTT.

In this sample, this clone turned up once. The V gene is TRBV2, the J gene TRBJ1-6; 9 bases line up with TRBD1. CDR3 size: 14 residues. CDR1 is SNHLY and CDR2 is FYNNEI in the germline V gene. V was pared by 5 bases and J by 7 bases, with 3 bases of the junction left unmatched. Here the CDR3 reads CASSLGQGNSPLHF. The CDR3 DNA reads TGTGCCAGCAGTCTGGGACAGGGAAATTCACCCCTCCACTTT.

This clone came up once. The J gene is TRBJ1-2, the V gene TRBV28; TRBD1 agrees at 9 bases. Losses at the gene ends were 6 bases for V and 4 bases for J; bases not matched to a gene: 6. The germline gives CDR1 MDHEN, CDR2 SYDVKM. CDR3 size: 14 residues. The chain's CDR3 is CASRVKGQGYGYTF. Written as DNA, the CDR3 is TGTGCCAGCAGAGTTAAGGGACAGGGCTATGGCTACACCTTC.

This chain links TRBV6-2 or TRBV6-3 with TRBJ2-5; a weak D match, TRBD1 (6 bases). This CDR3 comprises 14 residues. Trimming removed 3 bases at V and 4 bases at J, with 12 bases between. Germline values: CDR1 MNHEY, CDR2 SVGEGT. The CDR3 DNA is TGTGCCAGCAGTTATTCAGAAGGGGGAGAGACCCAGTACTTC. Translation: CASSYSEGGETQYF.

V is TRBV28 and J is TRBJ2-4, with 8 bases aligning to TRBD1. CDR1 MDHEN and CDR2 SYDVKM come from the germline V gene. The V segment lost 6 bases and the J segment 10 bases; nucleotides outside the gene matches: 11. This CDR3 is 14 amino acids long. CDR3: CASSTLGTGKIQYF. The CDR3 nucleotides read TGTGCCAGCAGCACTCTCGGGACAGGTAAAATTCAGTACTTC.

The chain has TRBV2 and TRBJ1-2; 11 nucleotides match TRBD1. V dropped 7 bases and J dropped 8; count of bases not matched to a gene: 6. This CDR3 is 13 amino acids long. Germline CDR1 SNHLY, CDR2 FYNNEI. CDR3 residues: CASTLGQGAGYTF. CDR3 nucleotide sequence: TGTGCCAGCACCCTAGGACAGGGGGCCGGCTACACCTTC.

The chain employs TRBV10-3 and TRBJ1-2; D unclear. Germline V gives CDR1 ENHRY, CDR2 SYGVKD. V was trimmed by 3 bases and J by 8 bases, leaving 10 bases between them. The CDR3 spans 12 residues. The CDR3: CAISDRMGGYTF. The CDR3 nucleotides are TGTGCCATCAGTGACAGGATGGGCGGCTACACCTTC.

The chain carries TRBV7-3 and TRBJ2-3; D not resolved. Looked up from germline, CDR1 is SGHTA and CDR2 is FQGTGA. This CDR3 contains 13 residues. With 2 bases removed from V and 6 bases from J, the gap between germline ends came to 9 bases. In DNA form, the CDR3 reads TGTGCCAGCAGCTTAGGTGGCTGGGATACGCAGTATTTT. Protein sequence: CASSLGGWDTQYF. The entire variable domain, with the rest obtained from reference TRBV7-3 and TRBJ2-3, is as follows: GAGVSQTPSNKVTEKGKYVELRCDPISGHTALYWYRQSLGQGPEFLIYFQGTGAADDSGLPNDRFFAVRPEGSVSTLKIQRTERGDSAVYLCASSLGGWDTQYFGPGTRLTVL.

The chain carries TRBV4-3 and TRBJ2-2; TRBD2 aligns across 14 bases. Trimming cost V 3 bases and J 0 bases; bases outside gene matches: 6. Per germline, CDR1 LGHNA and CDR2 YSLEER. This CDR3 comprises 19 residues. The chain's CDR3 is CASSQKRGLAGANTGELFF. Written as DNA, the CDR3 is TGCGCCAGCAGCCAGAAGCGGGGACTAGCGGGGGCGAACACCGGGGAGCTGTTTTTT.

The J gene is TRBJ2-3, the V gene TRBV9, with 8 bases lining up with TRBD2. CDR1 is SGDLS and CDR2 is YYNGEE in the germline V gene. This CDR3 comprises 13 residues. V shed 5 bases, J shed 1 base, and the junction held 0 bases outside the gene matches. The CDR3 DNA is TGTGCCAGCAGGACTAGCGGCACAGATACGCAGTATTTT. This gives the protein CASRTSGTDTQYF.

The V and J genes are TRBV19 and TRBJ1-4, with D maybe TRBD1 (6 bases). This CDR3 has 16 residues. Germline values: CDR1 LNHDA, CDR2 SQIVND (reference sequence). Between the trimmed V and J ends, which lost 3 bases and 2 bases, there was a span of 13 bases. The CDR3 DNA reads as TGTGCCAGTAGTATCCCAGGGCAGGGGACTAATGAAAAACTGTTTTTT. Protein product: CASSIPGQGTNEKLFF. The full variable domain, rest sourced from reference TRBV19 and TRBJ1-4, is DGGITQSPKYLFRKEGQNVTLSCEQNLNHDAMYWYRQDPGQGLRLIYYSQIVNDFQKGDIAEGYSVSREKKESFPLTVTSAQKNPTAFYLCASSIPGQGTNEKLFFGSGTQLSVL.

The rearrangement links TRBV29-1 to TRBJ2-5, with a possible D match to TRBD1 (5 bases). Germline V gene sequence: CDR1 SQVTM, CDR2 ANQGSEA. The CDR3 is 11 residues long. V shed 8 bases and J shed 2 bases, with 9 bases lying between them. The CDR3 nucleotides are TGCAGCAAGACAGAACAAGAGACCCAGTACTTC. It codes for CSKTEQETQYF.

The chain couples TRBV18 to TRBJ2-5; TRBD1 aligns across 7 bases. Germline loops: CDR1 KGHSH, CDR2 LQKENI. The length of the CDR3 is 14 residues. The ends lost 5 bases at V and 4 bases at J; junction bases unmatched: 7. CDR3 sequence reads: CASSWAGGIETQYF. The CDR3 region has the DNA TGTGCCAGCTCATGGGCAGGGGGTATAGAGACCCAGTACTTC.

The chain recombines TRBV19 with TRBJ2-3, with 16 bases aligning to TRBD2. The V and J ends lost 7 bases and 0 bases, in that order; junction bases with no gene match: 7. CDR3 length: 18 amino acids. Germline CDR1 reads LNHDA; CDR2 reads SQIVND (reference sequence). The CDR3: CASTPGLAGGYSTDTQYF. For the CDR3, the DNA is TGTGCCAGTACCCCGGGACTAGCGGGAGGGTATAGCACAGATACGCAGTATTTT.

This clone was seen more than once but under ten times. The CDR3 sequence is CASSRDRDQYGYTF. CDR3 DNA: TGTGCCAGCAGTCGCGACAGGGATCAGTATGGCTACACCTTC. This chain connects TRBV6-2 or TRBV6-3 to TRBJ1-2; 7 bases fit TRBD1. V lost 5 bases, J lost 5 bases, and 8 bases stayed unmatched. Germline CDR1 MNHEY, CDR2 SVGEGT. The length of the CDR3 is 14 residues.

V usage is TRBV27 and J usage is TRBJ2-2; possible D gene TRBD1, 7 bases. V lost 0 bases and J 6 bases, leaving 17 bases between the germline ends. This CDR3 comprises 17 residues. The germline V gene encodes CDR1 MNHEY and CDR2 SMNVEV (reference sequence). Written as DNA, the CDR3 is TGTGCCAGCAGTTTATCTTGGCGGGACAGATTAGCCGGGGAGCTGTTTTTT. Translated: CASSLSWRDRLAGELFF.